This is a list of T cell receptor beta chains from one sample in a study of identical twins. TCRdb called the 5' RACE reads again in MiXCR, with one record for every CDR3 protein. The sample lists about 1.7 million distinct CDR3 sequences; about 31% were seen once. Material: cord blood. These receptors were taken from a newborn girl in good health. CDR3s include the opening cysteine and the closing phenylalanine or tryptophan. The D gene is left open where the match is weak. Some rows mark clone size as missing; the rest say once, few, many or name a class of expanded clone.

TRBV12-3/TRBV12-4	-	-	TRBJ1-6	TGTGCCAGCAGTTTGGTGGGGGGAGGGAATTCACCCCTCCACTTT	CASSLVGGGNSPLHF
TRBV20-1	-	-	TRBJ2-7	TGCAGTGCTAGGCGATCCCTGAGCTCCTACAATGAGCAGTACTTC	CSARRSLSSYNEQYF
TRBV10-3	-	-	TRBJ2-5	TGTGCCATCGGGGGGACCAGAGAGACCCAGTACTTC	CAIGGTRETQYF
TRBV16	few	TRBD1	TRBJ2-1	TGTGCCAGCAGCCGGGACAGGGGGAGGAACAATGAGCAGTTCTTC	CASSRDRGRNNEQFF
TRBV7-2	-	TRBD2	TRBJ2-1	TGTGCCAGCAGCCCGAACGGACTAGCCTCCTACAATGAGCAGTTCTTC	CASSPNGLASYNEQFF
TRBV12-3/TRBV12-4	-	-	TRBJ1-5	TGTGCCAGCAGTTGGAGGGGAAATCAGCCCCAGCATTTT	CASSWRGNQPQHF
TRBV20-1	-	-	TRBJ2-7	TGCAGTGCTAGAGGGCCCGAAGGGCGGACCTTTCCACCTTACGAGCAGTACTTC	CSARGPEGRTFPPYEQYF
TRBV5-1	-	TRBD1	TRBJ1-5	TGCGCCAGCAGCCCCGGGACAGGCCACAATCAGCCCCAGCATTTT	CASSPGTGHNQPQHF
TRBV5-1	-	TRBD1	TRBJ1-2	TGCGCCAGCAGCTCGGGAAGGGGGCTTAGCTATGGCTACACCTTC	CASSSGRGLSYGYTF
TRBV4-2	-	TRBD2	TRBJ2-3	TGTGCCAGCAGCCAAGTTGCCATCGGGACTAGCGGCACAGATACGCAGTATTTT	CASSQVAIGTSGTDTQYF
TRBV7-2	-	-	TRBJ2-5	TGTGCCAGCAGCTACCAGCTCCCAGAGCAGTACTTC	CASSYQLPEQYF
TRBV12-3/TRBV12-4	few	TRBD1	TRBJ1-1	TGTGCCAGCAAAAAGACAGGGAGCACTGAAGCTTTCTTT	CASKKTGSTEAFF
TRBV4-2	once	-	TRBJ1-5	TGTGCCAGCAGCCAAGGCGACCAGGATAAAGGCAATCAGCCCCAGCATTTT	CASSQGDQDKGNQPQHF
TRBV20-1	few	TRBD1	TRBJ2-7	TGCAGTGCTAGAGATCAGGGGGCCTACGAGCAGTACTTC	CSARDQGAYEQYF
TRBV20-1	many	TRBD2	TRBJ2-1	TGCAGTGCGGTAACTAGCGGGAGATTAAATGAGCAGTTCTTC	CSAVTSGRLNEQFF
TRBV20-1	few	TRBD2	TRBJ2-3	TGCAGTGCCCACGGACTAGCCCGCACAGATACGCAGTATTTT	CSAHGLARTDTQYF
TRBV20-1	-	-	TRBJ2-4	TGCAGTGCTAAGGTGGCAGGGGCCAAAAACATTCAGTACTTC	CSAKVAGAKNIQYF
TRBV7-9	-	TRBD2	TRBJ2-3	TGTGCCAGCAGCCCCCCCTTCGATAGCGGGAGATCAGATACGCAGTATTTT	CASSPPFDSGRSDTQYF
TRBV7-2	-	TRBD2	TRBJ2-1	TGTGCCAGCAGCGAGACTAGCGGGAGGCGCAATGAGCAGTTCTTC	CASSETSGRRNEQFF
TRBV24-1	-	TRBD2	TRBJ2-5	TGTGCCACCAGTGGTACTAGCGGCCAAGAGACCCAGTACTTC	CATSGTSGQETQYF
TRBV18	few	-	TRBJ2-3	TGTGCCAGCTCACCATGGCCGCCAGAGAACACAGATACGCAGTATTTT	CASSPWPPENTDTQYF
TRBV20-1	-	-	TRBJ1-2	TGCAGTGCTAGTCAGGTGGCTGGCTACACCTTC	CSASQVAGYTF